The 13 T cell receptor beta chains given below trace back to one sample, sequenced in a study of cytomegalovirus exposure and HLA in healthy donors. Vbeta (60) and Jbeta (13) primers were used in the PCR. TCRdb's table, derived via immunoSEQ multiplex PCR, lists solely in-frame clones and lacks some. With 100,000 to 150,000 clones in the sample, the ten largest clones hold approximately 1.5%. Sequencing input: PBMCs. The receptors stem from a woman in her thirties or forties in good health and CMV-seronegative.

The chain recombines TRBV27 with TRBJ1-2, with 9 nucleotides matching TRBD1. J lost 1 base, V lost 8 bases, and 5 bases had no gene match. This CDR3 contains 14 residues. In germline, CDR1 is MNHEY, CDR2 SMNVEV (reference sequence). The CDR3 DNA sequence: TGTGCCAGCTCCCGACAGGGGGTTAACTATGGCTACACCTTC. Its translation is CASSRQGVNYGYTF.

The rearrangement links TRBV5-1 to TRBJ1-2, with TRBD1 identical over 10 bases. J was trimmed by 7 bases and V by 4 bases; bases with no gene match: 10. This CDR3 contains 15 residues. In germline, CDR1 is SGHRS, CDR2 YFSETQ. In nucleotides, the CDR3 is TGCGCCAGCAGCCTCGGACAGGGGGAAGGTATTGGCTACACCTTC. Its translation is CASSLGQGEGIGYTF.

The genes are TRBV4-3 and TRBJ2-2; a weak D match, TRBD2 (6 bases). The length of the CDR3 is 15 residues. Looked up from germline, CDR1 is LGHNA and CDR2 is YSLEER. Trimming removed 0 bases at V and 4 bases at J, with 9 bases between. CDR3 in amino acids: CASSQEGRSTGELFF. Here the CDR3 DNA reads TGCGCCAGCAGCCAAGAAGGGAGGAGCACCGGGGAGCTGTTTTTT.

This sequence joins TRBV28 and TRBJ1-2; the match to TRBD1 covers 7 bases. This CDR3 comprises 12 residues. The germline gives CDR1 MDHEN, CDR2 SYDVKM. J lost 3 bases, V lost 6 bases, and 1 base had no gene match. The CDR3 loop is CASSDRDYGYTF. The CDR3 DNA reads as TGTGCCAGCAGCGACAGGGACTATGGCTACACCTTC.

V and J are TRBV6-1 and TRBJ1-6; D uncertain. The CDR3 spans 15 residues. CDR1 and CDR2 from the germline V gene are MNHNS and SASEGT. The ends were cut back, 6 bases at V and 6 bases at J, with 15 bases in the middle. The CDR3 DNA follows: TGTGCCAGCAGGGGCGCAGCCTCTTCTAATTCACCCCTCCACTTT. It yields the protein CASRGAASSNSPLHF.

The chain is built from TRBV7-3 and TRBJ2-1; possibly TRBD2 for D (6 bases). The CDR3 has 14 residues. The ends were cut back, 4 bases at V and 10 bases at J, with 17 bases in the middle. Germline V lookup: CDR1 SGHTA, CDR2 FQGTGA. The DNA for the CDR3 is TGTGCCAGCAGCTCGACGGGGGTGACCGGGGAGCAGTTCTTC. The encoded protein is CASSSTGVTGEQFF.

This chain connects TRBV7-3 to TRBJ2-5; 10 bases map to TRBD2. V trimming: 5 bases; J trimming: 2 bases; junction bases outside the gene matches: 2. This CDR3 is built from 14 residues. The germline V gene encodes CDR1 SGHTA and CDR2 FQGTGA. DNA of the CDR3: TGTGCCAGCAGCAAACTAGCGGGGCAAGAGACCCAGTACTTC. Amino acid sequence: CASSKLAGQETQYF.

The rearrangement joins TRBV2 to TRBJ1-1; tentative D call: TRBD1 (5 bases). V was cut by 11 bases and J by 0 bases, with 13 bases left in between. This CDR3 comprises 13 residues. Per the germline V gene, CDR1 is SNHLY and CDR2 is FYNNEI. CDR3: CAGETALNTEAFF. The CDR3 DNA reads TGTGCCGGCGAGACAGCTCTGAACACTGAAGCTTTCTTT.

The chain employs TRBV13 and TRBJ2-7; D remains unclear. V lost 4 bases and J 7 bases, leaving 14 bases between the germline ends. The CDR3 spans 13 residues. Germline loops: CDR1 PRHDT, CDR2 FYEKMQ (reference sequence). The CDR3 nucleotides read TGTGCCAGCAGCTCCTCCCCCCGGGTTGAGCAGTACGTC. Its translation is CASSSSPRVEQYV.

The chain couples TRBV10-3 to TRBJ1-5; 7 bases fit TRBD1. Germline V lookup: CDR1 ENHRY, CDR2 SYGVKD. The CDR3 length is 16 residues. J gave up 6 bases and V 0 bases, and 8 bases lay outside the gene matches. The CDR3 here is CAISESAPGGGQPQHF. The CDR3 DNA is TGTGCCATCAGTGAGTCGGCGCCAGGGGGAGGTCAGCCCCAGCATTTT.

V is TRBV5-8 and J is TRBJ1-3; perhaps TRBD1 as D (5 bases). The CDR3 is 16 residues long. Trimming left V 1 base short and J 0 bases short, with 11 bases between. The germline gives CDR1 SGHTS, CDR2 YDEGEE. CDR3 DNA sequence: TGTGCCAGCAGCTTGTCCCAGGGCTCCTCTGGAAACACCATATATTTT. This encodes CASSLSQGSSGNTIYF.

The rearrangement links TRBV28 to TRBJ1-1, with a possible D match to TRBD1 (5 bases). Germline CDR1 is MDHEN and CDR2 is SYDVKM. This CDR3 spans 14 amino acids. V dropped 5 bases and J dropped 1 base, with 11 bases sitting between them. CDR3 sequence (DNA): TGTGCCAGCAGTGCCAGGGTAGGGAACACTGAAGCTTTCTTT. The encoded protein is CASSARVGNTEAFF.

The chain combines TRBV5-4 with TRBJ2-3; D might be TRBD1 (6 bases). The CDR3 runs to 18 residues. Germline loops: CDR1 SGHNT, CDR2 YYREEE (reference sequence). Trimming shortened V by 5 bases and J by 0 bases, and 22 bases separated the two germline ends. The CDR3 DNA sequence: TGTGCCAGCAGGCCACAGGGTTACCGTCCAACGAGCACAGATACGCAGTATTTT. Amino acid sequence: CASRPQGYRPTSTDTQYF.